This T cell receptor beta chain originates from a study of cytomegalovirus exposure and HLA in healthy donors. As for the study in general: An earlier analysis identified 117 million unique TCR beta sequences in 170 million or so T cells.

60 Vbeta and 13 Jbeta primers were used in PCR. Per the authors' pipeline: Roughly 10 million shared chains were among approximately 87 million unique TCR beta chains counted in a later analysis. The data were produced by immunoSEQ multiplex PCR, yet TCRdb's version contains in-frame clones alone and is incomplete. Clone size and V and J calls were adopted from that table, with D and trimming inferred from the DNA. This table has approximately 220,000 clones, 80% to 85% appearing once. This clone has a handful of counts. V shed 4 bases and J shed 7 bases, with 20 bases lying between them. The germline V gene encodes CDR1 SGHDN and CDR2 FVKESK. This CDR3 comprises 16 residues.

Sequencing was carried out using PBMCs. The rearrangement uses TRBV14 and TRBJ2-1, with D possibly TRBD2 on 5 matching bases. The clonotype comes from a boy between 2 and 10 years old in good health and CMV-seronegative. The DNA of the CDR3 is TGTGCCAGCAGCCTTAAACGGGGTCTTCGCCAGAATGAGCAGTTCTTC. The encoded protein is CASSLKRGLRQNEQFF.